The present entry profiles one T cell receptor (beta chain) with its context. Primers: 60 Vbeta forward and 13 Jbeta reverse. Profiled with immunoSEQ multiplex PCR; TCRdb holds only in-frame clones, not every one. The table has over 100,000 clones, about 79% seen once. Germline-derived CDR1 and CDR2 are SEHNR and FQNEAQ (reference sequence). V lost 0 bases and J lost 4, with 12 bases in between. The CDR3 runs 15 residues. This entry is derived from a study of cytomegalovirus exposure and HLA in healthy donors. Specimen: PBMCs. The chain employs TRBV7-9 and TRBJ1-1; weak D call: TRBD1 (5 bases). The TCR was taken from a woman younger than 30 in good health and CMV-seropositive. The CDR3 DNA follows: TGTGCCAGCAGCTTAGCGAGCGCGGGGGGCACTGAAGCTTTCTTT. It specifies CASSLASAGGTEAFF. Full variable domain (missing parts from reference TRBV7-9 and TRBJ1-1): DTGVSQNPRHKITKRGQNVTFRCDPISEHNRLYWYRQTLGQGPEFLTYFQNEAQLEKSRLLSDRFSAERPKGSFSTLEIQRTEQGDSAMYLCASSLASAGGTEAFFGQGTRLTVV.